A selection of T cell receptor beta chains follows, all from one sample in a study of identical twins. TCRdb reprocessed the 5' RACE reads with MiXCR, giving one entry per CDR3 protein. The sample gives fewer than 900,000 distinct CDR3 sequences, 18% of which show up once; 10% to 15% is in the top ten. In addition, the sample was reused for a study of T cells expressing NK-cell markers.

Sequencing was performed on PBMCs. The receptor set was obtained from a woman between 18 and 30 years old in good health. CDR3s include the opening cysteine and the closing phenylalanine or tryptophan. A D gene is named only where the DNA matches it firmly. A row's size may be missing; if present it is once, few, many or a size class.

clone size | J gene | V gene | D gene | CDR3 DNA | CDR3 protein
few | TRBJ2-2 | TRBV20-1 | TRBD2 | TGCAGTGCTAGTCCGTATCTAGCGGACACCGGGGAGCTGTTTTTT | CSASPYLADTGELFF
. | TRBJ1-2 | TRBV12-3/TRBV12-4 | . | TGTGCCAGCTCGCTTTTCGAGGGGTATGGCTACACCTTC | CASSLFEGYGYTF
many | TRBJ1-5 | TRBV25-1 | . | TGTGCCAGCTCCAGGCGGGGTCAGCCCCAGCATTTT | CASSRRGQPQHF
. | TRBJ1-4 | TRBV7-2 | . | TGTGCCAGCAGCCGCCAGGGTTCAACTAATGAAAAACTGTTTTTT | CASSRQGSTNEKLFF
. | TRBJ2-5 | TRBV5-6 | . | TGTGCCAGCAGCTTTCGCCCGAACAGGGAAGGGGCCCAGTACTTC | CASSFRPNREGAQYF
. | TRBJ1-1 | TRBV12-3/TRBV12-4 | . | TGTGCCAGCACCTCCGAGAACACTGAAGCTTTCTTT | CASTSENTEAFF
. | TRBJ2-5 | TRBV7-9 | . | TGTGCCAGCAGCTGGGAACGGGACACCCAGTACTTC | CASSWERDTQYF
. | TRBJ2-7 | TRBV6-1 | TRBD2 | TGTGCCAGCAGTGTTGGGGGGGAAGGCTACGAGCAGTACTTC | CASSVGGEGYEQYF
. | TRBJ1-1 | TRBV12-3/TRBV12-4 | . | TGTGCCAGCAGAGCTGGGAGGGTCCGAAACACTGAAGCTTTCTTT | CASRAGRVRNTEAFF
. | TRBJ2-7 | TRBV20-1 | . | TGCAGTGCTAGAGAGGACGGAGGGCCCTACGAGCAGTACTTC | CSAREDGGPYEQYF
. | TRBJ1-5 | TRBV5-1 | . | TGCGCCAGCAGGTCGGCAGCTACGTATAGCAATCAGCCCCAGCATTTT | CASRSAATYSNQPQHF